One and the same sample provided the 29 T cell receptor beta chains below, sequenced in a study of T cells after yellow fever vaccination. TCRdb re-called the 5' RACE reads through MiXCR, storing one row per CDR3 protein. Found here are over 150,000 distinct CDR3 sequences, approximately 6% of them singletons; the top ten hold 2.9%. The material was CD4+ T cells sorted from PBMCs, obtained on the day of the first yellow fever vaccination. The receptors originated from a man aged 18 to 35 who received the YFV17D yellow fever vaccine.

This clonotype was seen at least ten times. This chain links TRBV12-3 or TRBV12-4 with TRBJ2-7, with a possible D match to TRBD1 (6 bases). CDR3 length equals 13 residues. CDR3 in amino acids: CASTQGSSRNGQV. The CDR3 region has the DNA TGTGCCAGCACCCAAGGGTCTAGTAGGAACGGACAGGTC.

The sample holds a few counts of this clonotype. The gene calls are TRBV7-2 and TRBJ2-3; the match to TRBD2 covers 10 bases. V lost 6 bases to trimming and J lost 3 bases; unmatched junction nucleotides: 9. This CDR3 has 16 residues. CDR1 is SGHTA and CDR2 is FQGNSA in the germline V gene. The CDR3 DNA is TGTGCCAGCAGTTATGCAGCGGGGGGGTTAACAGATACGCAGTATTTT. Translated, it gives CASSYAAGGLTDTQYF.

This clonotype was counted ten times or more. This chain joins TRBV5-1 and TRBJ2-5; 7 bases are a match to TRBD2. The CDR3 has 14 amino acids. Losses at the gene ends were 2 bases for V and 2 bases for J; bases not matched to a gene: 3. Germline V CDR1 and CDR2: SGHRS, YFSETQ. The CDR3 DNA reads as TGCGCCAGCAGCTTCCGGGACTATCAAGAGACCCAGTACTTC. Its protein is CASSFRDYQETQYF.

In this sample, this clonotype turned up many times. The gene calls are TRBV6-2 or TRBV6-3 and TRBJ2-7, with D possibly called TRBD1 or TRBD2 (5 bases each). The CDR3 consists of 12 residues. Germline V CDR1 and CDR2: MNHEY, SVGEGT. V was pared by 10 bases and J by 2 bases, with 12 bases between. Written as DNA, the CDR3 is TGTGCCACCCTGAGGGGTCCCTACGAGCAGTACTTC. As protein: CATLRGPYEQYF.

The chain carries TRBV9 and TRBJ2-1; 7 bases align to TRBD1. With V trimmed by 4 bases and J by 2 bases, 9 bases remained unmatched. The length of the CDR3 is 16 residues. Germline CDR1 and CDR2: SGDLS and YYNGEE. The DNA for the CDR3 is TGTGCCAGCAGCCGATCAAACAGGGGCACCTACAATGAGCAGTTCTTC. It yields the protein CASSRSNRGTYNEQFF.

This clonotype was observed a few times. The rearrangement links TRBV9 to TRBJ2-7; D call uncertain. Trimming removed 4 bases at V and 1 base at J, with 9 bases between. The germline V gene has CDR1 SGDLS and CDR2 YYNGEE. The CDR3 totals 13 residues. In DNA form, the CDR3 reads TGTGCCAGCAGCCGGGCCGATTCCTACGAGCAGTACTTC. Translation: CASSRADSYEQYF.

The V gene is TRBV15, the J gene TRBJ2-3, with 12 positions matching TRBD2. This CDR3 region has 16 residues. J gave up 2 bases and V 5 bases, and 5 bases lay outside the gene matches. Germline V gives CDR1 LNHNV, CDR2 YYDKDF (reference sequence). CDR3 DNA sequence: TGTGCCACCAGCGGAGGACTAGCGGGGTCCACAGATACGCAGTATTTT. This gives the protein CATSGGLAGSTDTQYF. Based on the CDR3 plus reference TRBV15 and TRBJ2-3, the full variable domain is DAMVIQNPRYQVTQFGKPVTLSCSQTLNHNVMYWYQQKSSQAPKLLFHYYDKDFNNEADTPDNFQSRRPNTSFCFLDIRSPGLGDTAMYLCATSGGLAGSTDTQYFGPGTRLTVL.

In regard to this clonotype: A single base separates this from a much larger clone, so it may be a read error. The rearrangement uses TRBV5-5 and TRBJ1-1; no definite D call. Germline lookup yields CDR1 SGHKS and CDR2 YYEKEE (reference sequence). V was clipped by 0 bases and J by 6 bases, with 6 bases between them. The CDR3 spans 12 residues. CDR3 nucleotides: TGTGCCAGCAGCTTGGAGAATGCTGAAGCTTTCTTT. Residues: CASSLENAEAFF.

Comment on this clonotype: One base separates it from a far larger clone, so it is likely a read error. The chain uses TRBV7-9 and TRBJ2-1; D unclear. The CDR3 has 12 residues. V lost 1 base, J lost 9 bases, and 7 bases lay in between. CDR1 SEHNR and CDR2 FQNEAQ come from the germline V gene (reference sequence). The CDR3 sequence is CASSLEVSEQFF. The CDR3 nucleotides are TGTGCCAGCAGCTTAGAGGTTAGTGAGCAGTTCTTC.

Ten or more counts support this clonotype. The genes are TRBV4-2 and TRBJ2-3; D might be TRBD1 (6 bases). The germline V and J ends were trimmed by 1 base and 2 bases, with 10 bases remaining between them. The germline V gene encodes CDR1 LGHNA and CDR2 YNFKEQ. This CDR3 comprises 15 residues. The CDR3 loop reads CASSQVNRDTDTQYF. For the CDR3, the DNA is TGTGCCAGCAGCCAAGTTAACAGGGACACAGATACGCAGTATTTT.

This clonotype was counted a few times. The V call is TRBV20-1, the J call TRBJ1-1; D perhaps matches TRBD1 (6 bases). V lost 6 bases, J lost 5 bases, and 16 bases lay in between. This CDR3 spans 13 amino acids. The germline V gene encodes CDR1 DFQATT and CDR2 SNEGSKA (reference sequence). The CDR3 region is CSAPDRRMTEAFF. The CDR3 DNA sequence: TGCAGTGCCCCCGACAGGAGGATGACTGAAGCTTTCTTT.

The chain couples TRBV15 to TRBJ2-7; D gene unclear. The germline V and J ends were trimmed by 0 bases and 1 base, with 7 bases remaining between them. The germline CDR1 and CDR2 sequences are LNHNV and YYDKDF (reference sequence). This CDR3 has 14 amino acids. DNA for the CDR3: TGTGCCACCAGCAGAGAAGGCGGATCCTACGAGCAGTACGTC. It yields the protein CATSREGGSYEQYV.

This clonotype was seen many times. The chain is built from TRBV7-2 and TRBJ2-4; no clear D. This CDR3 spans 15 amino acids. The germline V and J ends were trimmed by 2 bases and 7 bases, with 15 bases remaining between them. The germline CDR1 and CDR2 sequences are SGHTA and FQGNSA. CDR3 nucleotides: TGTGCCAGCAGCTTATCGGGCAGAAGGCCGAACATTCAGTACTTC. The encoded protein is CASSLSGRRPNIQYF.

This clonotype was recorded a few times. J is TRBJ2-2 and V is TRBV11-2; possible D gene TRBD2, 5 bases. The CDR3 totals 16 residues. Trimming left V 4 bases short and J 5 bases short, with 17 bases between. Per germline, CDR1 SGHAT and CDR2 FQNNGV. The CDR3 sequence is CASSSTAKRLTGELFF. The CDR3 bases are TGTGCCAGCAGCTCAACGGCTAAGCGGTTAACCGGGGAGCTGTTTTTT.

The rearrangement uses TRBV28 and TRBJ2-7; possibly TRBD1 or TRBD2 for D (5 bases each). Germline V CDR1 and CDR2: MDHEN, SYDVKM. CDR3 length: 11 residues. The V gene lost 10 bases and the J gene lost 1 base, with 8 bases spanning the gap. CDR3 nucleotides: TGTGCCACGGGACGGTCCTACGAGCAGTACGTC. This sequence encodes CATGRSYEQYV.

This CDR3 is CASSLAGGSPLHF. CDR3 DNA sequence: TGTGCCAGCAGCTTAGCCGGGGGATCACCCCTCCACTTT. The rearrangement links TRBV7-2 to TRBJ1-6, with a tentative D call TRBD1 (5 bases). The CDR3 sequence is 13 residues long. The germline V gene has CDR1 SGHTA and CDR2 FQGNSA. The V and J ends lost 0 bases and 10 bases respectively, with 7 bases between them.

CDR3 nucleotide sequence: TGTGCCACCAGTGAGACAGGGGGTGGCCGGAACAATGAGCAGTTCTTC. Translation gives CATSETGGGRNNEQFF. The rearrangement links TRBV24-1 to TRBJ2-1; 9 nucleotides line up with TRBD1. With V trimmed by 4 bases and J by 5 bases, 8 bases remained unmatched. The germline CDR1 and CDR2 sequences are KGHDR and SFDVKD. The CDR3 is 16 residues long.

The gene calls are TRBV20-1 and TRBJ2-3, with 10 bases lining up with TRBD2. The germline gives CDR1 DFQATT, CDR2 SNEGSKA (reference sequence). J was trimmed by 0 bases and V by 3 bases; bases with no gene match: 3. The CDR3 length is 15 residues. This CDR3 is CSARMTSGSTDTQYF. The CDR3 DNA reads as TGCAGTGCTAGGATGACTAGCGGGAGCACAGATACGCAGTATTTT.

This chain uses TRBV19 with TRBJ2-2; 7 bases line up with TRBD2. The CDR3 runs to 15 residues. With 11 bases clipped from V and 2 bases from J, the junction kept 11 bases outside the gene matches. Germline loops: CDR1 LNHDA, CDR2 SQIVND (reference sequence). The CDR3 is CASRVGTINTGELFF. In nucleotides, the CDR3 is TGTGCCTCGAGGGTCGGGACTATTAACACCGGGGAGCTGTTTTTT.

The rearrangement joins TRBV12-3 or TRBV12-4 to TRBJ1-5, with D hard to call. The CDR3 is made up of 15 amino acids. The germline V and J ends were trimmed by 5 bases and 3 bases, with 14 bases remaining between them. Here the CDR3 reads CASSHPRHHNQPQHF. The DNA of the CDR3 is TGTGCCAGCAGTCATCCAAGACACCACAATCAGCCCCAGCATTTT.

Ten or more counts support this clonotype. The rearrangement joins TRBV7-2 to TRBJ1-2, with a tentative D call TRBD1 (6 bases). CDR1 SGHTA and CDR2 FQGNSA come from the germline V gene. Trimming stripped 5 bases from V and 0 bases from J, with 13 bases between. There are 15 residues in the CDR3. The DNA of the CDR3 is TGTGCCAGCAGCCCTCGGACAGTAGCTAACTATGGCTACACCTTC. Amino acids: CASSPRTVANYGYTF. The full variable domain, rest sourced from reference TRBV7-2 and TRBJ1-2, is GAGVSQSPSNKVTEKGKDVELRCDPISGHTALYWYRQSLGQGLEFLIYFQGNSAPDKSGLPSDRFSAERTGGSVSTLTIQRTQQEDSAVYLCASSPRTVANYGYTFGSGTRLTVV.

This clonotype was seen ten or more times. The chain links TRBV5-1 to TRBJ2-6, with TRBD1 identical over 7 bases. Germline CDR1 reads SGHRS; CDR2 reads YFSETQ. J gave up 3 bases and V 4 bases, and 4 bases lay outside the gene matches. This CDR3 contains 15 residues. In DNA, the CDR3 is TGCGCCAGCAGCCAGGGGGTTTTTGGGGCCAACGTCCTGACTTTC. This sequence encodes CASSQGVFGANVLTF. Filled out from reference TRBV5-1 and TRBJ2-6, the complete variable domain reads KAGVTQTPRYLIKTRGQQVTLSCSPISGHRSVSWYQQTPGQGLQFLFEYFSETQRNKGNFPGRFSGRQFSNSRSEMNVSTLELGDSALYLCASSQGVFGANVLTFGAGSRLTVL.

The rearrangement joins TRBV29-1 to TRBJ2-5, with D maybe TRBD2 (6 bases). The V and J ends lost 4 bases and 2 bases respectively, with 11 bases between them. CDR3 length: 13 residues. Looked up from germline, CDR1 is SQVTM and CDR2 is ANQGSEA. The CDR3 sequence: CSVVAGIQETQYF. As DNA, the CDR3 is TGCAGCGTTGTTGCGGGGATACAAGAGACCCAGTACTTC.

This clonotype was seen ten or more times. CDR3 in amino acids: CASSLGGFFNEQFF. Here the CDR3 DNA reads TGTGCCAGCAGTTTGGGGGGTTTTTTCAATGAGCAGTTCTTC. J is TRBJ2-1 and V is TRBV12-3 or TRBV12-4; D is perhaps TRBD2 (6 bases). The CDR3 is 14 amino acids. Trimming removed 3 bases from V and 6 bases from J, with 12 bases in between.

In this sample, this clonotype turned up many times. The J gene is TRBJ1-1, the V gene TRBV6-2 or TRBV6-3; 8 positions agree with TRBD1. CDR1 MNHEY and CDR2 SVGEGT come from the germline V gene. After removal of 2 bases from V and 4 bases from J, the junction contained 9 bases not matched to a gene. This CDR3 comprises 16 residues. CDR3 DNA: TGTGCCAGCAGTTACGACCTGACAGGGGAGGCCACTGAAGCTTTCTTT. This gives the protein CASSYDLTGEATEAFF.

A remark on this clonotype: This may come from a read error, since a much larger clone is one base off. The V and J genes are TRBV7-2 and TRBJ2-1; D unclear. There are 13 residues in the CDR3. Germline CDR1 SGHTA, CDR2 FQGNSA. The V and J ends lost 1 base and 3 bases respectively, with 4 bases between them. The CDR3 DNA sequence: TGTGCCAGCAGCTTAGGGAACTACAATGAGCAGTTCTTC. It specifies CASSLGNYNEQFF.

Only a few counts were recorded for this clonotype. The J gene is TRBJ2-7, the V gene TRBV7-9; D tentatively fits TRBD1 or TRBD2 (5 bases each). This CDR3 is built from 14 residues. V lost 5 bases and J 3 bases, leaving 14 bases between the germline ends. Germline V gives CDR1 SEHNR, CDR2 FQNEAQ (reference sequence). In DNA, the CDR3 is TGTGCCAGCAGCCCCTCGGGGCACCGCTACGAGCAGTACGTC. This translates into CASSPSGHRYEQYV.

In this sample, this clonotype turned up many times. V is TRBV2 and J is TRBJ2-7; 9 bases agree with TRBD1. The V segment lost 4 bases and the J segment 3 bases; nucleotides outside the gene matches: 4. The CDR3 contains 14 residues. Looked up from germline, CDR1 is SNHLY and CDR2 is FYNNEI. The DNA of the CDR3 is TGTGCCAGCAGTGTACAGGGGGCGAACTACGAGCAGTACTTC. Its protein product is CASSVQGANYEQYF.

This clonotype occurred many times. CDR3 coding DNA: TGTGCCAGCACAGGACTAGGCGCAGATACGCAGTATTTT. This encodes CASTGLGADTQYF. The rearrangement uses TRBV25-1 and TRBJ2-3; 7 bases map to TRBD2. V lost 7 bases to trimming and J lost 4 bases; unmatched junction nucleotides: 5. This CDR3 has 13 amino acids. The V gene's germline CDR1 is MGHDK and CDR2 SYGVNS.